A single sample is the source of the 26 T cell receptor beta chains below, sequenced in a study of CD8 T cell repertoires and HIV-1 epitope variants. Libraries were prepared by immunoSEQ multiplex PCR; TCRdb keeps only in-frame clonotypes and omits some of them. Of around 6,100 clones listed, about 66% were seen once; the top ten hold over 40%. No antigen has been identified for these receptors. The specimen sequenced was cultured CD8+ T cells derived from PBMCs. Receptors were obtained from a male donor with HIV.

This clone is deemed hyperexpanded (1% or more). The chain recombines TRBV28 with TRBJ1-1; 10 nucleotides align to TRBD1. Trimming took 4 bases from V and 4 from J; bases not matched to a gene: 12. The V gene's germline CDR1 is MDHEN and CDR2 SYDVKM. CDR3 length equals 17 residues. In DNA form, the CDR3 reads TGTGCCAGCAGTTCCCCCGGGACAGGGGTGATTTCCACTGAAGCTTTCTTT. It is translated as CASSSPGTGVISTEAFF.

The chain combines TRBV5-4 with TRBJ2-7, with unresolved D. V lost 4 bases to trimming and J lost 4 bases, with 12 bases between them. CDR1 is SGHNT, CDR2 YYREEE, per germline (reference sequence). The CDR3 consists of 13 residues. CDR3 nucleotides: TGTGCCAGCAGCCCAGGAACTTTTTACGAGCAGTACTTC. As protein: CASSPGTFYEQYF.

This chain uses TRBV6-5 with TRBJ2-7; D might be TRBD1 (5 bases). V shed 0 bases and J shed 2 bases, with 14 bases lying between them. Germline assignment: CDR1 MNHEY and CDR2 SVGAGI. The CDR3 extends over 16 amino acids. The CDR3 bases are TGTGCCAGCAGTTACTCGAGTCAGGGTGAGACCTACGAGCAGTACTTC. Amino acid sequence: CASSYSSQGETYEQYF.

The rearrangement joins TRBV27 to TRBJ2-7, with 7 nucleotides matching TRBD1. Germline CDR1 MNHEY, CDR2 SMNVEV (reference sequence). The CDR3 extends over 15 amino acids. V lost 3 bases to trimming and J lost 0 bases; unmatched junction nucleotides: 5. The CDR3 nucleotides are TGTGCCAGCAGTTTCCTGGGACAGAGCTCCTACGAGCAGTACTTC. Protein sequence: CASSFLGQSSYEQYF.

This clone was found a few times. The V call is TRBV28, the J call TRBJ2-7, with TRBD1 matching 7 bases. Germline trimming cut 4 bases from V and 5 bases from J; bases unmatched to any gene: 5. Germline lookup yields CDR1 MDHEN and CDR2 SYDVKM. This CDR3 has 13 amino acids. The CDR3 DNA reads as TGTGCCAGCAGTTCAGACAGGGCAGACGAGCAGTACTTC. Translated, it gives CASSSDRADEQYF. The full variable domain, rest sourced from reference TRBV28 and TRBJ2-7, is DVKVTQSSRYLVKRTGEKVFLECVQDMDHENMFWYRQDPGLGLRLIYFSYDVKMKEKGDIPEGYSVSREKKERFSLILESASTNQTSMYLCASSSDRADEQYFGPGTRLTVT.

This clone was counted between two and nine times. CDR3 residues: CSGTGSRGYTF. Here the CDR3 DNA reads TGCAGTGGGACGGGGAGCCGTGGCTACACCTTC. The rearrangement joins TRBV20-1 to TRBJ1-2, with D unclear. V lost 7 bases to trimming and J lost 7 bases, with 13 bases between them. This CDR3 has 11 residues. CDR1 DFQATT and CDR2 SNEGSKA come from the germline V gene (reference sequence).

This chain connects TRBV19 to TRBJ1-1; D not resolved. Germline V gene sequence: CDR1 LNHDA, CDR2 SQIVND (reference sequence). CDR3 length: 15 residues. Trimming left V 10 bases short and J 5 bases short, with 23 bases between. The chain's CDR3 is CATSGSTTSDTEAFF. The CDR3 DNA is TGTGCCACTTCGGGAAGTACGACGTCCGATACTGAAGCTTTCTTT. The full variable domain, rest sourced from reference TRBV19 and TRBJ1-1, is DGGITQSPKYLFRKEGQNVTLSCEQNLNHDAMYWYRQDPGQGLRLIYYSQIVNDFQKGDIAEGYSVSREKKESFPLTVTSAQKNPTAFYLCATSGSTTSDTEAFFGQGTRLTVV.

J is TRBJ2-7 and V is TRBV14; TRBD2 is a possible D gene (7 bases). With 4 bases removed from V and 0 bases from J, the gap between germline ends came to 13 bases. This CDR3 region has 15 residues. CDR1 and CDR2 (germline): SGHDN, FVKESK. The CDR3 is CASSPGAGVSYEQYF. CDR3 in DNA: TGTGCCAGCAGCCCAGGGGCGGGAGTCTCCTACGAGCAGTACTTC.

The chain is built from TRBV27 and TRBJ2-6; D not certain. Germline assignment: CDR1 MNHEY and CDR2 SMNVEV (reference sequence). The CDR3 spans 18 residues. The ends were cut back, 10 bases at V and 0 bases at J, with 22 bases in the middle. The CDR3 is CATQSTTTANSGANVLTF. CDR3 DNA: TGTGCCACCCAATCCACAACTACTGCGAACTCTGGGGCCAACGTCCTGACTTTC.

J is TRBJ1-6 and V is TRBV28; 7 positions match TRBD1. The CDR3 runs to 15 residues. The V gene end was trimmed by 8 bases and the J gene end by 9 bases; junction bases not matched to a gene: 13. CDR1 is MDHEN, CDR2 SYDVKM, per germline. This chain's CDR3 is CASVDRDRGGSPLHF. The CDR3 region has the DNA TGTGCCAGCGTCGACCGGGACAGAGGCGGTTCACCCCTCCACTTT.

Note on this clone: One end of the junction is discordant with germline, which a read error may explain. This chain uses TRBV19 with TRBJ1-1; TRBD1 matches at 9 bases. CDR3 length: 15 residues. In germline, CDR1 is LNHDA, CDR2 SQIVND (reference sequence). The CDR3 coding sequence is TGTGCTAGTAGCCCTCACCGGGACAGGGACACTGAAGCTTTCTTT. Translation gives CASSPHRDRDTEAFF.

The chain employs TRBV2 and TRBJ2-2; 12 bases match TRBD1. Trimming cost V 11 bases and J 3 bases; bases outside gene matches: 10. The CDR3 totals 16 residues. Germline CDR1 is SNHLY and CDR2 is FYNNEI. CDR3 sequence reads: CARTGTGGADTGELFF. In DNA, the CDR3 is TGTGCCCGAACCGGGACAGGGGGCGCCGACACCGGGGAGCTGTTTTTT.

This clone was counted between two and nine times. The chain joins TRBV5-4 to TRBJ2-7; no reliable D call. The CDR3 consists of 11 residues. The germline V gene has CDR1 SGHNT and CDR2 YYREEE (reference sequence). With 1 base removed from V and 5 bases from J, the gap between germline ends came to 4 bases. The CDR3 DNA reads as TGTGCCAGCAGCTTGTCCCACGAGCAGTACTTC. It encodes CASSLSHEQYF.

The rearrangement uses TRBV7-6 and TRBJ2-1, with 7 bases matching TRBD2. With V trimmed by 4 bases and J by 5 bases, 14 bases remained unmatched. Germline loops: CDR1 SGHVS, CDR2 FNYEAQ. This CDR3 contains 17 residues. The CDR3 DNA reads as TGTGCCAGCAGCTGGCCGAAACGGGAGGATAGCGACAATGAGCAGTTCTTC. Amino acids: CASSWPKREDSDNEQFF.

The chain is built from TRBV11-2 and TRBJ2-7; D might be TRBD2 (5 bases). Trimming took 5 bases from V and 0 from J, leaving 14 bases between them. The CDR3 runs 15 residues. Germline V CDR1 and CDR2: SGHAT, FQNNGV. The CDR3 loop reads CASSSEIGSSYEQYF. CDR3 sequence (DNA): TGTGCCAGCAGCAGTGAGATAGGGAGCTCCTACGAGCAGTACTTC.

The rearrangement links TRBV7-8 to TRBJ2-7; D possibly corresponds to TRBD2 (5 bases). This CDR3 contains 16 residues. V was trimmed by 4 bases and J by 0 bases, leaving 16 bases between them. The germline V gene encodes CDR1 SGHVS and CDR2 FQNEAQ. As DNA, the CDR3 is TGTGCCAGCAGCTCCCCTTGGGAGCGGAACTCCTACGAGCAGTACTTC. Protein product: CASSSPWERNSYEQYF.

This chain uses TRBV4-1 with TRBJ1-3; the match to TRBD1 covers 9 bases. The CDR3 contains 18 residues. From germline, CDR1 is MGHRA and CDR2 YSYEKL. V was pared by 4 bases and J by 0 bases, with 10 bases of the junction left unmatched. CDR3 nucleotide sequence: TGCGCCAGCAGCCCGAGACAGGGGGATCTTGACTCTGGAAACACCATATATTTT. Translated, it gives CASSPRQGDLDSGNTIYF.

The rearrangement links TRBV28 to TRBJ1-5, with unresolved D. From germline, CDR1 is MDHEN and CDR2 SYDVKM. With 6 bases removed from V and 0 bases from J, the gap between germline ends came to 9 bases. This CDR3 contains 14 residues. The CDR3 loop is CASRIEYSNQPQHF. The CDR3 DNA follows: TGTGCCAGCAGAATTGAGTATAGCAATCAGCCCCAGCATTTT.

This clone was seen a few times. The chain carries TRBV7-9 and TRBJ1-2, with D perhaps TRBD1 (5 bases). The V end was cut by 1 base, the J end by 2 bases, with 11 bases between. Germline-derived CDR1 and CDR2 are SEHNR and FQNEAQ (reference sequence). The CDR3 has 15 amino acids. The CDR3 here is CASSLGQPSNYGYTF. The CDR3 nucleotides read TGTGCCAGCAGCTTAGGACAGCCCTCAAACTATGGCTACACCTTC. Combining the CDR3 with reference TRBV7-9 and TRBJ1-2 gives the whole variable domain DTGVSQNPRHKITKRGQNVTFRCDPISEHNRLYWYRQTLGQGPEFLTYFQNEAQLEKSRLLSDRFSAERPKGSFSTLEIQRTEQGDSAMYLCASSLGQPSNYGYTFGSGTRLTVV.

This rearrangement joins TRBV5-1 to TRBJ1-3; 8 nucleotides align to TRBD1. There are 15 residues in the CDR3. Germline V gives CDR1 SGHRS, CDR2 YFSETQ. The V gene end was trimmed by 4 bases and the J gene end by 3 bases; junction bases not matched to a gene: 6. The CDR3 is CASSAAGGSGNTIYF. DNA for the CDR3: TGCGCCAGCAGCGCAGCAGGGGGCAGTGGAAACACCATATATTTT.

This chain joins TRBV7-2 and TRBJ2-5; perhaps TRBD2 as D (5 bases). Germline-derived CDR1 and CDR2 are SGHTA and FQGNSA. The CDR3 length is 15 residues. Trimming removed 4 bases from V and 2 bases from J, with 14 bases in between. This CDR3 reads CASSSAGIDQETQYF. CDR3 DNA: TGTGCCAGCAGCTCCGCCGGGATAGATCAAGAGACCCAGTACTTC.

The chain's CDR3 is CAIAGQTYEQYF. CDR3 nucleotide sequence: TGTGCCATCGCCGGACAAACTTACGAGCAGTACTTC. This sequence joins TRBV10-3 and TRBJ2-7, with a tentative D call TRBD1 (5 bases). Per germline, CDR1 ENHRY and CDR2 SYGVKD. This CDR3 has 12 amino acids. V lost 8 bases and J 4 bases, leaving 12 bases between the germline ends.

Only one count was recorded for this clone. In the same sample, other DNA sequences code for this CDR3. This chain uses TRBV9 with TRBJ2-7, with D perhaps matching TRBD1 or TRBD2 (5 bases each). V was cut by 3 bases and J by 2 bases, with 9 bases left in between. The CDR3 runs to 13 residues. Germline loops: CDR1 SGDLS, CDR2 YYNGEE. DNA for the CDR3: TGTGCCAGCAGCGCGGGACCTACCTACGAGCAGTACTTC. It specifies CASSAGPTYEQYF.

The CDR3 region is CARALRRAGGRTYEQYF. In DNA, the CDR3 is TGTGCCAGAGCCCTACGGAGAGCGGGGGGCCGTACCTACGAGCAGTACTTC. The V and J genes are TRBV5-3 and TRBJ2-7; 9 bases align to TRBD2. TRBV5-3 is sorted into the ORF group, with uncertain function. Trimming cost V 7 bases and J 2 bases; bases outside gene matches: 16. The CDR3 is 17 amino acids.

The table lists this clone with a few counts. This chain joins TRBV7-8 and TRBJ1-5, with D unresolved. Trimming left V 5 bases short and J 3 bases short, with 17 bases between. The CDR3 covers 16 residues. Germline CDR1 and CDR2: SGHVS and FQNEAQ. The CDR3 DNA reads TGTGCCAGCAGCCCAAAGGGCAGACTACTCAATCAGCCCCAGCATTTT. This sequence encodes CASSPKGRLLNQPQHF.

This clone was observed a handful of times. V gene TRBV6-6 combines with J gene TRBJ1-1, with a weak D call TRBD1 (5 bases). The CDR3 totals 15 residues. The V end lost 0 bases, the J end lost 1 base, and 9 bases lay between the germline ends. CDR1 is MNHNY and CDR2 is SVGAGI in the germline V gene (reference sequence). This chain's CDR3 is CASSYSRQQNTEAFF. DNA of the CDR3: TGTGCCAGCAGTTACTCGAGACAGCAGAACACTGAAGCTTTCTTT.